Listed below are T cell receptor beta chains from one sample, sequenced in a study of shared clonotypes between healthy human individuals. Here immunoSEQ multiplex PCR was the method, and the copy in TCRdb shows in-frame clones only, minus some. The sample contains 1,400,000 or so clones, around 98.5% of which appear only once. Sequencing input: naive CD4+ T cells sorted from blood. Receptor source: a man younger than 40 in good health. CDR3s include the opening cysteine and the closing phenylalanine or tryptophan. The D gene is left open where the match is weak. A clone size is listed for some rows: how often the clone was seen (once, few, many), or a class if it is expanded.

.,TRBV27,TRBJ2-3,TRBD2,TGTGCCAGCAGTTCAACTCTAGCGGGCCGCACAGATACGCAGTATTTT,CASSSTLAGRTDTQYF
.,TRBV6-6,TRBJ1-2,TRBD1,TGTGCCAGCAGTTACGGCGCAGGGGGCGACTATGGCTACACCTTC,CASSYGAGGDYGYTF
.,TRBV27,TRBJ1-4,.,TGTGCCAGCAGTGGGCAGGTGGGGGAAAAACTGTTTTTT,CASSGQVGEKLFF
once,TRBV4-3,TRBJ2-1,.,TGCGCCAGCAGCCAAGATGTTGGGCAGGCAACCTACAATGAGCAGTTCTTC,CASSQDVGQATYNEQFF
.,TRBV28,TRBJ2-7,TRBD1,TGTGCCAGCAGTTTATGGGACAGGCGCTCCTACGAGCAGTACTTC,CASSLWDRRSYEQYF
.,TRBV6-6,TRBJ2-5,.,TGTGCCAGCAGTGCTCGGGTGGCTGAGACCCAGTACTTC,CASSARVAETQYF
once,TRBV6-9,TRBJ2-3,.,TGTGCCAGCAGTTACCCTCGGGTATTAGATACGCAGTATTTT,CASSYPRVLDTQYF
once,TRBV18,TRBJ2-1,.,TGTGCCAGCTCACCATTAACCGGGACCCCCGCAGATGAGCAGTTCTTC,CASSPLTGTPADEQFF
.,TRBV5-1,TRBJ2-3,.,TGCGCCAGCAGCCCCGGTACCCCGCTAGCGAGTCGCACAGATACGCAGTATTTT,CASSPGTPLASRTDTQYF
.,TRBV19,TRBJ2-7,TRBD1,TGTGCCAGTAGTACCCTGGACAGGGGGTCCTACGAGCAGTACTTC,CASSTLDRGSYEQYF
.,TRBV6-1,TRBJ1-5,.,TGTGCCAGCAGTTTCCCAGGGGATTACAATCAGCCCCAGCATTTT,CASSFPGDYNQPQHF
few,TRBV7-8,TRBJ1-2,.,TGTGCCAGCAGCTTAGGTGGCCACTCTAACTATGGCTACACCTTC,CASSLGGHSNYGYTF
.,TRBV5-4,TRBJ1-2,.,TGTGCCAGCAGCTTGAATCACAGGGCTAGTGGCTACACCTTC,CASSLNHRASGYTF
.,TRBV11-1,TRBJ2-7,TRBD2,TGTGCCAGGTTTGGACTAGCGGGAGTGTACTACGAGCAGTACTTC,CARFGLAGVYYEQYF
.,TRBV29-1,TRBJ2-3,.,TGCAGCGTTGTCGCCCGACACACAGATACGCAGTATTTT,CSVVARHTDTQYF
.,TRBV7-2,TRBJ2-3,.,TGTGCCAGCAGCTTATCGTTGTCTAGCACAGATACGCAGTATTTT,CASSLSLSSTDTQYF
.,TRBV19,TRBJ2-7,TRBD1,TGTGCCAGTAGTATAGTCGCATACCCGGGACAGGGTGGGGACGAGCAGTACTTC,CASSIVAYPGQGGDEQYF
.,TRBV19,TRBJ2-3,.,TGTGCCAGTAGGGCGGAGGGCCTTACTTTGACAGATACGCAGTATTTT,CASRAEGLTLTDTQYF
.,TRBV28,TRBJ2-5,.,TGTGCCAGCAGTCAGCTCAGGGTCCCCGGGTACTTC,CASSQLRVPGYF
.,TRBV5-8,TRBJ2-2,TRBD2,TGTGCCAGCAGCTTGTTGGGAGCGGGAAGCACCGGGGAGCTGTTTTTT,CASSLLGAGSTGELFF
.,TRBV5-4,TRBJ1-2,.,TGTGCCAGCAGCTTGGGACAGGTTTATGGCTACACCTTC,CASSLGQVYGYTF
.,TRBV7-2,TRBJ2-1,TRBD2,TGTGCCAGCAGCCCTACTAGCGGCTACAATGAGCAGTTCTTC,CASSPTSGYNEQFF
.,TRBV29-1,TRBJ2-5,.,TGCAGCGTTGAAGATACAGGGTTAAGAGAGACCCAGTACTTC,CSVEDTGLRETQYF
.,TRBV18,TRBJ2-7,TRBD1,TGTGCCAGCTCAGGCAACAGGGGAAGTATGGCCTACGAGCAGTACTTC,CASSGNRGSMAYEQYF
.,TRBV9,TRBJ2-5,.,TGTGCCAGCAGCGTAGCCCCCGTTGGTGGAGAGACCCAGTACTTC,CASSVAPVGGETQYF
.,TRBV11-2,TRBJ2-5,.,TGTGCCAGCAGCTTAATTCCTGGGTTCGGTCCAGAGACCCAGTACTTC,CASSLIPGFGPETQYF
.,TRBV5-1,TRBJ1-1,.,TGCGCCAGCAGCTTGGATTGGCCGATGAACACTGAAGCTTTCTTT,CASSLDWPMNTEAFF
.,TRBV4-1,TRBJ1-1,.,TGCGCCAGCAGCCAAATTTCCAAGAACACTGAAGCTTTCTTT,CASSQISKNTEAFF
.,TRBV18,TRBJ2-1,.,TGTGCCAGCTCACCCAGGGGGGGCCGCAATGAGCAGTTCTTC,CASSPRGGRNEQFF
.,TRBV27,TRBJ2-5,.,TGTGCCAGCAGTTTATCGTGGCTAAAGCAAGAGACCCAGTACTTC,CASSLSWLKQETQYF
.,TRBV19,TRBJ2-2,.,TGTGCCAGTAGTATAGGAGGGACGGATACCGGGGAGCTGTTTTTT,CASSIGGTDTGELFF
.,TRBV19,TRBJ2-2,TRBD1,TGTGCCAGTAGTTCCTACAGGGGAACCGGGGAGCTGTTTTTT,CASSSYRGTGELFF
once,TRBV28,TRBJ1-5,TRBD1,TGTGCCAGCATCTCCGGACAGGGTGATCAGCCCCAGCATTTT,CASISGQGDQPQHF
.,TRBV5-1,TRBJ2-3,.,TGCGCCAGCAGCCCGGGTCAAGACACAGATACGCAGTATTTT,CASSPGQDTDTQYF
once,TRBV5-6,TRBJ2-7,.,TGTGCCAGCAGCTTCGGGGCTCTACAGATCTCCTACGAGCAGTACTTC,CASSFGALQISYEQYF
.,TRBV7-3,TRBJ2-7,.,TGTGCCAGACTACTAGCTCCCCCTTCCTACGAGCAGTACTTC,CARLLAPPSYEQYF
.,TRBV5-4,TRBJ2-5,.,TGTGCCAGCAGCTCAGCCAGTAGGGCGGAGACCCAGTACTTC,CASSSASRAETQYF
once,TRBV5-6,TRBJ2-2,TRBD1,TGTGCCAGCAGCTCCGGGACAGGGGGCTTCGGGGAGCTGTTTTTT,CASSSGTGGFGELFF
.,TRBV7-9,TRBJ2-7,TRBD2,TGTGCCAGCAGCTTACGGCGGGAGTGGGAGCAGTACTTC,CASSLRREWEQYF
.,TRBV7-9,TRBJ1-2,TRBD1,TGTGCCAGCAGCTCAACAGGGGACAACTATGGCTACACCTTC,CASSSTGDNYGYTF
.,TRBV30,TRBJ1-2,TRBD1,TGTGCCTGGAGGTGGGGACAGGGGGTCGGCTACACCTTC,CAWRWGQGVGYTF
once,TRBV19,TRBJ1-2,.,TGTGCCAGTAGTCCACTAGGGACTCAGCCTGGCTACACCTTC,CASSPLGTQPGYTF
.,TRBV18,TRBJ2-3,TRBD2,TGTGCCAGCTCACCACTAGGACTAGCGGGCTCCCTCAGGACAGATACGCAGTATTTT,CASSPLGLAGSLRTDTQYF
.,TRBV19,TRBJ2-1,.,TGTGCCAGTAGTATAGCGGGAGCCCCTTACAATGAGCAGTTCTTC,CASSIAGAPYNEQFF
.,TRBV6-5,TRBJ2-3,.,TGTGCCAGCAGTTACTGGGGGGAGGAAGGTGATACGCAGTATTTT,CASSYWGEEGDTQYF
.,TRBV15,TRBJ2-7,TRBD1,TGTGCCACCAGCAGAGTAAGGACAGGGATTGGAGAGCAGTACTTC,CATSRVRTGIGEQYF
.,TRBV28,TRBJ2-1,TRBD2,TGTGCCAGCAGTCCTACGACTAGCGGGAGGGGTGTGAAGCAGTTCTTC,CASSPTTSGRGVKQFF
once,TRBV27,TRBJ2-2,TRBD1,TGTGCCAGCAGTTTCGAGGGACAGCTCCCCGCGGAGCTGTTTTTT,CASSFEGQLPAELFF
.,TRBV2,TRBJ2-1,.,TGTGCCAGCACCATTTACCAGGAGAATGAGCAGTTCTTC,CASTIYQENEQFF